This T cell receptor beta chain comes out of a study of radiotherapy plus CTLA-4 blockade in lung cancer. Study summary: Objective responses emerged in about 20% of patients, and 30% to 40% attained disease control.

Study-level points and caveats: Best predicting response, reportedly, were early blood T cell clone dynamics, with interferon-beta. Radiotherapy was combined with ipilimumab, and tumor-derived TCR clones then expanded in blood.

This clone was observed a few times. Its antigen is currently unknown. TCRdb's copy holds only in-frame clones and misses some; the assay was immunoSEQ multiplex PCR. The table shows 56,000 or so clones, with roughly 80% occurring only once. CTLA-4 blockade with ipilimumab, together with focal radiation, was given to patients with chemo-refractory metastatic non-small-cell lung cancer. Germline V gene lookup returns CDR1 GTSNPN and CDR2 SVGIG (reference sequence). The V and J ends lost 0 bases and 7 bases, in that order; junction bases with no gene match: 12. This CDR3 is built from 17 residues. V and J are TRBV30 and TRBJ1-5; 10 nucleotides match TRBD1. This receptor was taken from a human donor with non-small cell lung cancer who had a complete response to radiotherapy plus ipilimumab. Sequences were derived from peripheral blood, sampled from a patient treated with radiotherapy plus ipilimumab. The CDR3 nucleotides are TGTGCCTGGAGTGTAAAAAAAGGGGGACAGGGGAACCAGCCCCAGCATTTT. Translation: CAWSVKKGGQGNQPQHF. Variable domain in full (rest from reference TRBV30 and TRBJ1-5): SQTIHQWPATLVQPVGSPLSLECTVEGTSNPNLYWYRQAAGRGLQLLFYSVGIGQISSEVPQNLSASRPQDRQFILSSKKLLLSDSGFYLCAWSVKKGGQGNQPQHFGDGTRLSIL.